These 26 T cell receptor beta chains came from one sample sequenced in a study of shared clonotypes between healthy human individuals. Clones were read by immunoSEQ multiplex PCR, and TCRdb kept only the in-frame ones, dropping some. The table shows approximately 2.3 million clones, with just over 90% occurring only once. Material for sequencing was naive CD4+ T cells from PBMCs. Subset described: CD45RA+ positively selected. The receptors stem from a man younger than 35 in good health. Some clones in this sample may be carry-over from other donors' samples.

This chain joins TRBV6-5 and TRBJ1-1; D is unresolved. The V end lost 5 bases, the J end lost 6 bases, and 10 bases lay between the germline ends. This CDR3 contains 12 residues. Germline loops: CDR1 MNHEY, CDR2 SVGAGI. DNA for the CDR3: TGTGCCAGCAGTCCTTCTCTATCTGAAGCTTTCTTT. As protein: CASSPSLSEAFF.

CDR3 nucleotide sequence: TGTGCCAGCAGCTCATCCGGACAGGGATACACTGAAGCTTTCTTT. Translating it yields CASSSSGQGYTEAFF. The V call is TRBV7-9, the J call TRBJ1-1, with TRBD1 matching over 8 bases. V trimming: 4 bases; J trimming: 3 bases; junction bases outside the gene matches: 7. Looked up from germline, CDR1 is SEHNR and CDR2 is FQNEAQ (reference sequence). This CDR3 is built from 15 residues.

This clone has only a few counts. The CDR3, as DNA: TGTGCCAGCAGTCCGGGACTAGCGGGAGGAGATACGCAGTATTTT. Translation gives CASSPGLAGGDTQYF. V and J are TRBV14 and TRBJ2-3; TRBD2 matches 15 bases. The CDR3 consists of 15 residues. J lost 5 bases, V lost 6 bases, and 3 bases had no gene match. Looked up from germline, CDR1 is SGHDN and CDR2 is FVKESK.

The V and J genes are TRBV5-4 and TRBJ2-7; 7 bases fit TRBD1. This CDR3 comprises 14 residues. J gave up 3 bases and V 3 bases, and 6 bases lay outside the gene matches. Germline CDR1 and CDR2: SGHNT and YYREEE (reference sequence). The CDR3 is CASSSGTADYEQYF. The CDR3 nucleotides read TGTGCCAGCAGCTCCGGGACAGCCGACTACGAGCAGTACTTC.

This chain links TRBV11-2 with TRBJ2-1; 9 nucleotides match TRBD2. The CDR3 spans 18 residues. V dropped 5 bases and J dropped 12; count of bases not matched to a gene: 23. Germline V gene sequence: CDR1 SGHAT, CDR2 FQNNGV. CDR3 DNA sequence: TGTGCCAGCAGCCCACTACAATCAGGGCTAGCGGGAACTCTTGGGCAGTTCTTC. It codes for CASSPLQSGLAGTLGQFF. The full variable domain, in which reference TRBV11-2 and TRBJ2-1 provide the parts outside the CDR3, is EAGVAQSPRYKIIEKRQSVAFWCNPISGHATLYWYQQILGQGPKLLIQFQNNGVVDDSQLPKDRFSAERLKGVDSTLKIQPAKLEDSAVYLCASSPLQSGLAGTLGQFFGPGTRLTVL.

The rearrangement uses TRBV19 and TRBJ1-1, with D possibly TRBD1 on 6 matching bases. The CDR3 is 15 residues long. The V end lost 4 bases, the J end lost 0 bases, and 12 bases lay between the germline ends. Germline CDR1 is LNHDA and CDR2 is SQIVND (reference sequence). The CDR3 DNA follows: TGTGCCAGTAGTAGGGGGACACTCCTGAACACTGAAGCTTTCTTT. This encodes CASSRGTLLNTEAFF.

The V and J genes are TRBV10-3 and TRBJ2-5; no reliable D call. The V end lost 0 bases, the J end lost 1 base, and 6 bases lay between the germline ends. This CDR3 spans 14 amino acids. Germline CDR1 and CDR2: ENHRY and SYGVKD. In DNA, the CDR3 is TGTGCCATCAGTGAGTCGCCAGGCCAAGAGACCCAGTACTTC. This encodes CAISESPGQETQYF.

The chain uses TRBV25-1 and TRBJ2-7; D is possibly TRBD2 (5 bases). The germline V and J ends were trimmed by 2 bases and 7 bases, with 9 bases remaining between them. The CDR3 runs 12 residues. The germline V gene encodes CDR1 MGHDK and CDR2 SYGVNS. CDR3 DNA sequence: TGTGCCAGCAGTGAAGAGGGAGAGGAGCAGTACTTC. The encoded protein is CASSEEGEEQYF.

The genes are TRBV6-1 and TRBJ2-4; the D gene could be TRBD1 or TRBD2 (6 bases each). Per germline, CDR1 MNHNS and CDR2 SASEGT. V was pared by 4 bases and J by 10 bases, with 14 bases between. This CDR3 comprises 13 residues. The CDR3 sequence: CASSAETGGIQYF. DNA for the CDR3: TGTGCCAGCAGTGCTGAGACAGGAGGGATTCAGTACTTC.

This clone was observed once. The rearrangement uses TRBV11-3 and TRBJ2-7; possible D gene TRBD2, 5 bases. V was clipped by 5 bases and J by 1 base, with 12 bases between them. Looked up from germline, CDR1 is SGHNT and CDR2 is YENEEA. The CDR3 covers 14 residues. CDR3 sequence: CASSPQPGSYEQYF. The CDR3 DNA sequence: TGTGCCAGCAGCCCCCAACCGGGATCCTACGAGCAGTACTTC.

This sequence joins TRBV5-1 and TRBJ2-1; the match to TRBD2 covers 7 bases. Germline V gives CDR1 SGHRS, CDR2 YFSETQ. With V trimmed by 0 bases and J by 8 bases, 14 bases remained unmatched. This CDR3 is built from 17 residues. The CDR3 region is CASSLAGGRNKFDEQFF. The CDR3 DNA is TGCGCCAGCAGCTTGGCCGGCGGGAGAAATAAGTTCGATGAGCAGTTCTTC. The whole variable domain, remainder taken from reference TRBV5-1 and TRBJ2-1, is KAGVTQTPRYLIKTRGQQVTLSCSPISGHRSVSWYQQTPGQGLQFLFEYFSETQRNKGNFPGRFSGRQFSNSRSEMNVSTLELGDSALYLCASSLAGGRNKFDEQFFGPGTRLTVL.

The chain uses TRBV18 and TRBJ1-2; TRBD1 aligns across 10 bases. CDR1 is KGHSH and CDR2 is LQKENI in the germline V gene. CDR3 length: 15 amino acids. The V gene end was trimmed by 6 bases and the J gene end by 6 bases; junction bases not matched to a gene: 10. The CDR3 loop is CASSRETGGLDGYTF. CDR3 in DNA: TGTGCCAGCTCCCGAGAGACAGGGGGCCTTGATGGCTACACCTTC. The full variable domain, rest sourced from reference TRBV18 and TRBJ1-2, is NAGVMQNPRHLVRRRGQEARLRCSPMKGHSHVYWYRQLPEEGLKFMVYLQKENIIDESGMPKERFSAEFPKEGPSILRIQQVVRGDSAAYFCASSRETGGLDGYTFGSGTRLTVV.

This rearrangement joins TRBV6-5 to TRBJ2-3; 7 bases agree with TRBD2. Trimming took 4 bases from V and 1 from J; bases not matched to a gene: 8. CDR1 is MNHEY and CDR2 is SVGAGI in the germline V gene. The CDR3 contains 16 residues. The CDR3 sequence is CASSLGGSHGTDTQYF. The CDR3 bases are TGTGCCAGCAGTTTGGGGGGGAGTCATGGCACAGATACGCAGTATTTT.

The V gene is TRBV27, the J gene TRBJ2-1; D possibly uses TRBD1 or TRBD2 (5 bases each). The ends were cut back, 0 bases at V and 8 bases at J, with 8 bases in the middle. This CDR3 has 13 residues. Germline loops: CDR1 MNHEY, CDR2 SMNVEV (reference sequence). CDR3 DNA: TGTGCCAGCAGTTTATCCAGAGGGGATGAGCAGTTCTTC. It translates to CASSLSRGDEQFF.

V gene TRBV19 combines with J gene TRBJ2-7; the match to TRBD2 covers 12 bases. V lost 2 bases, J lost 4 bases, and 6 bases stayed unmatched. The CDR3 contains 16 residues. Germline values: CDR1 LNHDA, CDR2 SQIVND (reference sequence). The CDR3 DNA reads TGTGCCAGTAGTATATCGCGACTAGCGGGAGTATACGAGCAGTACTTC. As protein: CASSISRLAGVYEQYF.

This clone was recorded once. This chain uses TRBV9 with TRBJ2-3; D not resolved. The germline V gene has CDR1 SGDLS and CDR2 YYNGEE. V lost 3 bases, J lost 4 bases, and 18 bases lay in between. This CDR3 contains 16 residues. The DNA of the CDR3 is TGTGCCAGCAGCGCCTTATCACAGAATTCAGCAGATACGCAGTATTTT. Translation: CASSALSQNSADTQYF.

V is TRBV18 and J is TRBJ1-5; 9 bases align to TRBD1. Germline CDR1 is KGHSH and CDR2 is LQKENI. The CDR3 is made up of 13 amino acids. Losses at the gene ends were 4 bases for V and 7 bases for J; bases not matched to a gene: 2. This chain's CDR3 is CASSQDRGQPQHF. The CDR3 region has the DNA TGTGCCAGCTCACAGGACAGGGGACAGCCCCAGCATTTT.

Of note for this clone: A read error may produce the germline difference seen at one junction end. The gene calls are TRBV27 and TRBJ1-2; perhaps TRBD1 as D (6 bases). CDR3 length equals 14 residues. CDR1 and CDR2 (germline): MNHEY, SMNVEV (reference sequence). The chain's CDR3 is CAGSLSVTGSGYTF. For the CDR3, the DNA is TGTGCCGGCAGTTTATCTGTCACAGGGAGTGGCTACACCTTC.

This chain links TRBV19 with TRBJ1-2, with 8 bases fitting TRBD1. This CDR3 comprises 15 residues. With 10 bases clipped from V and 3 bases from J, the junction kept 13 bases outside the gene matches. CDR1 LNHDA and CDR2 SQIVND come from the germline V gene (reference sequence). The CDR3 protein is CATFQQDRDDYGYTF. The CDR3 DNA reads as TGTGCCACTTTCCAACAGGACAGGGACGACTATGGCTACACCTTC.

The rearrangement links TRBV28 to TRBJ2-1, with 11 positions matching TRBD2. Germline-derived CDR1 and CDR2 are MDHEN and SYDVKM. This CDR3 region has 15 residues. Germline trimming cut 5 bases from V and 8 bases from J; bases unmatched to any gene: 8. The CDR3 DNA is TGTGCCAGCAGTCTAGCGGGAGGTCCTAAGGATGAGCAGTTCTTC. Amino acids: CASSLAGGPKDEQFF.

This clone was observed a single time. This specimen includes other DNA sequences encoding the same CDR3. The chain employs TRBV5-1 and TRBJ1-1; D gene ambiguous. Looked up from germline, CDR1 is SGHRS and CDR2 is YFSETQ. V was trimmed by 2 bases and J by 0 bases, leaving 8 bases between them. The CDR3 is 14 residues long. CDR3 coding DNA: TGCGCCAGCAGCTTACGTCCGATGAACACTGAAGCTTTCTTT. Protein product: CASSLRPMNTEAFF.

The CDR3 protein is CASSYKAQSAYEQYF. In DNA, the CDR3 is TGTGCCAGCAGTTATAAAGCTCAGAGTGCCTACGAGCAGTACTTC. This rearrangement joins TRBV27 to TRBJ2-7; no firm D call. Trimming took 4 bases from V and 2 from J, leaving 15 bases between them. Germline CDR1 MNHEY, CDR2 SMNVEV (reference sequence). The CDR3 sequence is 15 residues long.

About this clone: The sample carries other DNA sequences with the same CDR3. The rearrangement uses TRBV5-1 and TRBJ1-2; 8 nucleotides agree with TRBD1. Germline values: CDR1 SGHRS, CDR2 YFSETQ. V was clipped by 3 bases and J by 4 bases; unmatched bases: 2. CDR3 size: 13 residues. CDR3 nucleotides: TGCGCCAGCAGCTCCGGACAGGGCTATGGCTACACCTTC. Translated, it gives CASSSGQGYGYTF.

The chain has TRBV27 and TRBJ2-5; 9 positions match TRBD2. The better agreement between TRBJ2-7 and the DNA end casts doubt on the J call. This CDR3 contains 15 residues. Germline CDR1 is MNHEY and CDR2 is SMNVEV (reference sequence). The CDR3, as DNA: TGTGCCAGCAGTTATGCCCTAGCGGGATTTGGCGAGCAGTACTTC. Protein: CASSYALAGFGEQYF.

The CDR3 region is CATRRTGGTGELFF. The CDR3, as DNA: TGTGCCACCAGGAGGACGGGAGGCACCGGGGAGCTGTTTTTT. The rearrangement uses TRBV15 and TRBJ2-2, with 7 nucleotides matching TRBD2. Unmatched junction bases numbered 5, after V lost 6 bases and J lost 4 bases. Germline V gives CDR1 LNHNV, CDR2 YYDKDF (reference sequence). This CDR3 contains 14 residues. The full variable domain, completed using reference TRBV15 and TRBJ2-2, is DAMVIQNPRYQVTQFGKPVTLSCSQTLNHNVMYWYQQKSSQAPKLLFHYYDKDFNNEADTPDNFQSRRPNTSFCFLDIRSPGLGDTAMYLCATRRTGGTGELFFGEGSRLTVL.

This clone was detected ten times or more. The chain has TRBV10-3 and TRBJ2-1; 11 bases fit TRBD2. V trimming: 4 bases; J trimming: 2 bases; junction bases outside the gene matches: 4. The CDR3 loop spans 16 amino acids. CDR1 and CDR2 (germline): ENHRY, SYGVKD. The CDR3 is CAISVSGLAAYNEQFF. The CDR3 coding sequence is TGTGCCATCAGTGTTTCGGGACTAGCGGCCTACAATGAGCAGTTCTTC.